These T cell receptor beta chains were read from a single sample in a study of T cell responses to AZD1222 COVID-19 vaccine. Sequencing used immunoSEQ multiplex PCR; TCRdb keeps in-frame clones, though not all of them. The sample has tens of thousands of clones, over 85% seen once. Sequenced material: peripheral blood, taken on day 0 of AZD1222 vaccination. The receptor set was obtained from an adult in good health. Both conserved end residues are part of each CDR3. The order of the fields is J gene, clone size, D gene, V gene, CDR3 protein, CDR3 DNA. The D gene is left open where the match is weak. Size tells how often a clone was seen (once, few, many) or the class of an expanded clone, and some rows leave it out.

J gene: TRBJ1-6
clone size: NA
D gene: NA
V gene: TRBV30
CDR3 protein: CAWSVSENSPLHF
CDR3 DNA: TGTGCCTGGAGTGTCTCGGAGAATTCACCCCTCCACTTT

J gene: TRBJ2-2
clone size: NA
D gene: NA
V gene: TRBV6-6
CDR3 protein: CASSPRGELFF
CDR3 DNA: TGTGCCAGCAGCCCTCGTGGGGAGCTGTTTTTT

J gene: TRBJ1-6
clone size: NA
D gene: NA
V gene: TRBV5-6
CDR3 protein: CASSLFSPSYNSPLHF
CDR3 DNA: TGTGCCAGCAGCTTGTTCAGCCCCTCCTATAATTCACCCCTCCACTTT

J gene: TRBJ2-2
clone size: once
D gene: NA
V gene: TRBV6-5
CDR3 protein: CASARTQNTGELFF
CDR3 DNA: TGTGCCAGCGCAAGGACACAAAACACCGGGGAGCTGTTTTTT

J gene: TRBJ1-6
clone size: NA
D gene: NA
V gene: TRBV18
CDR3 protein: CASSPGGDPLHF
CDR3 DNA: TGTGCCAGCTCCCCGGGTGGTGATCCCCTCCACTTT

J gene: TRBJ2-3
clone size: NA
D gene: TRBD2
V gene: TRBV5-1
CDR3 protein: CASSPPGLAGGSDTQYF
CDR3 DNA: TGCGCCAGCAGCCCGCCTGGACTAGCGGGGGGCTCAGATACGCAGTATTTT

J gene: TRBJ2-7
clone size: NA
D gene: NA
V gene: TRBV2
CDR3 protein: CASMRDNTSYEQYF
CDR3 DNA: TGTGCCAGCATGAGGGACAATACCTCCTACGAGCAGTACTTC

J gene: TRBJ2-7
clone size: once
D gene: NA
V gene: TRBV6-6
CDR3 protein: CASLTGQPSSYEQYF
CDR3 DNA: TGTGCCAGCTTAACCGGACAGCCCTCATCCTACGAGCAGTACTTC

J gene: TRBJ1-2
clone size: few
D gene: TRBD1
V gene: TRBV3-1/TRBV3-2
CDR3 protein: CASSQDGTGGLYGYTF
CDR3 DNA: TGTGCCAGCAGCCAAGATGGGACAGGGGGGCTCTATGGCTACACCTTC

J gene: TRBJ2-1
clone size: NA
D gene: TRBD1
V gene: TRBV6-5
CDR3 protein: CASRGQGSSYNEQFF
CDR3 DNA: TGTGCCAGCAGAGGACAGGGGTCGAGCTACAATGAGCAGTTCTTC

J gene: TRBJ1-2
clone size: NA
D gene: NA
V gene: TRBV18
CDR3 protein: CASSPPGGDGYTF
CDR3 DNA: TGTGCCAGCTCACCACCCGGGGGAGATGGCTACACCTTC

J gene: TRBJ2-2
clone size: NA
D gene: NA
V gene: TRBV7-9
CDR3 protein: CASSLPLAATGELFF
CDR3 DNA: TGTGCCAGCAGCTTGCCTCTAGCTGCAACCGGGGAGCTGTTTTTT

J gene: TRBJ2-5
clone size: NA
D gene: TRBD2
V gene: TRBV6-5
CDR3 protein: CASRGTSGGQETQYF
CDR3 DNA: TGTGCCAGCAGGGGGACTAGCGGGGGCCAAGAGACCCAGTACTTC

J gene: TRBJ1-1
clone size: NA
D gene: NA
V gene: TRBV3-1/TRBV3-2
CDR3 protein: CASSLRSRGLTEAFF
CDR3 DNA: TGTGCCAGCAGCCTTAGGAGCAGGGGTTTAACTGAAGCTTTCTTT

J gene: TRBJ1-1
clone size: NA
D gene: NA
V gene: TRBV19
CDR3 protein: CATLGGGTEAFF
CDR3 DNA: TGTGCCACCTTGGGGGGTGGCACTGAAGCTTTCTTT

J gene: TRBJ1-3
clone size: NA
D gene: NA
V gene: TRBV9
CDR3 protein: CASSFRTGTGNTIYF
CDR3 DNA: TGTGCCAGCAGCTTTAGAACAGGAACTGGAAACACCATATATTTT

J gene: TRBJ2-2
clone size: NA
D gene: TRBD2
V gene: TRBV5-4
CDR3 protein: CASSFGRGETGELFF
CDR3 DNA: TGTGCCAGCAGCTTTGGGCGGGGGGAAACCGGGGAGCTGTTTTTT

J gene: TRBJ1-4
clone size: NA
D gene: TRBD1
V gene: TRBV9
CDR3 protein: CASSRQGGANEKLFF
CDR3 DNA: TGTGCCAGCAGCAGACAGGGCGGGGCTAATGAAAAACTGTTTTTT

J gene: TRBJ1-5
clone size: NA
D gene: NA
V gene: TRBV2
CDR3 protein: CASSDGTGLSNQPQHF
CDR3 DNA: TGTGCCAGCAGTGACGGAACAGGGCTTAGCAATCAGCCCCAGCATTTT

J gene: TRBJ1-3
clone size: NA
D gene: NA
V gene: TRBV12-3/TRBV12-4
CDR3 protein: CASSYSGNTIYF
CDR3 DNA: TGTGCCAGCAGTTACTCTGGAAACACCATATATTTT

J gene: TRBJ1-1
clone size: NA
D gene: NA
V gene: TRBV29-1
CDR3 protein: CSVSDLNTEAFF
CDR3 DNA: TGCAGCGTCTCTGACTTGAACACTGAAGCTTTCTTT

J gene: TRBJ1-1
clone size: NA
D gene: TRBD1
V gene: TRBV6-5
CDR3 protein: CASSSTDRGSKAFF
CDR3 DNA: TGTGCCAGCAGTTCCACGGACAGGGGGTCTAAAGCTTTCTTT

J gene: TRBJ2-3
clone size: NA
D gene: NA
V gene: TRBV6-2/TRBV6-3
CDR3 protein: CASSYTPGRGLRTDTQYF
CDR3 DNA: TGTGCCAGCAGTTACACCCCAGGGCGGGGGCTTCGCACAGATACGCAGTATTTT

J gene: TRBJ1-5
clone size: NA
D gene: NA
V gene: TRBV6-5
CDR3 protein: CASLGGMSNQPQHF
CDR3 DNA: TGTGCCAGCTTGGGGGGTATGAGCAATCAGCCCCAGCATTTT

J gene: TRBJ1-2
clone size: NA
D gene: NA
V gene: TRBV18
CDR3 protein: CASSPRDGMGGYTF
CDR3 DNA: TGTGCCAGCTCACCCCGGGACGGTATGGGCGGCTACACCTTC

J gene: TRBJ1-2
clone size: NA
D gene: NA
V gene: TRBV29-1
CDR3 protein: CSVDRIGGQDYTF
CDR3 DNA: TGCAGCGTCGACCGAATCGGTGGTCAGGACTACACCTTC

J gene: TRBJ2-7
clone size: NA
D gene: NA
V gene: TRBV5-5
CDR3 protein: CASSPPARGSEQYF
CDR3 DNA: TGTGCCAGCAGCCCCCCCGCCCGGGGTTCAGAGCAGTACTTC

J gene: TRBJ2-1
clone size: few
D gene: TRBD2
V gene: TRBV16
CDR3 protein: CASWGLAENEQFF
CDR3 DNA: TGTGCCAGCTGGGGACTAGCGGAAAATGAGCAGTTCTTC

J gene: TRBJ1-1
clone size: NA
D gene: NA
V gene: TRBV5-1
CDR3 protein: CASSSRGGTEAFF
CDR3 DNA: TGCGCCAGCAGCTCTCGGGGTGGCACTGAAGCTTTCTTT

J gene: TRBJ1-5
clone size: once
D gene: TRBD1
V gene: TRBV12-3/TRBV12-4
CDR3 protein: CASRTGFEPQHF
CDR3 DNA: TGTGCCAGCAGGACAGGGTTTGAGCCCCAGCATTTT

J gene: TRBJ1-1
clone size: NA
D gene: NA
V gene: TRBV6-1
CDR3 protein: CASSGTGLIGLVTEAFF
CDR3 DNA: TGTGCCAGCAGTGGAACAGGTTTAATTGGGTTGGTAACTGAAGCTTTCTTT

J gene: TRBJ1-1
clone size: NA
D gene: TRBD1
V gene: TRBV18
CDR3 protein: CASSRGQGKILNTEAFF
CDR3 DNA: TGTGCCAGCTCTCGGGGACAGGGAAAAATATTGAACACTGAAGCTTTCTTT

J gene: TRBJ1-1
clone size: few
D gene: NA
V gene: TRBV5-1
CDR3 protein: CASSLASDGLNTEAFF
CDR3 DNA: TGCGCCAGCAGCTTGGCCTCGGACGGCTTGAACACTGAAGCTTTCTTT

J gene: TRBJ1-2
clone size: NA
D gene: NA
V gene: TRBV6-5
CDR3 protein: CATYPEGYGYTF
CDR3 DNA: TGTGCCACGTACCCGGAAGGTTATGGCTACACCTTC

J gene: TRBJ2-1
clone size: NA
D gene: TRBD2
V gene: TRBV5-1
CDR3 protein: CASSPSGGTYNEQFF
CDR3 DNA: TGCGCCAGCAGCCCTTCGGGGGGAACCTACAATGAGCAGTTCTTC

J gene: TRBJ1-5
clone size: NA
D gene: NA
V gene: TRBV12-3/TRBV12-4
CDR3 protein: CASSTHGQPQHF
CDR3 DNA: TGTGCCAGCAGTACGCATGGTCAGCCCCAGCATTTT

J gene: TRBJ1-5
clone size: once
D gene: NA
V gene: TRBV30
CDR3 protein: CAWSNGPNQPQHF
CDR3 DNA: TGTGCCTGGAGTAATGGTCCTAATCAGCCCCAGCATTTT

J gene: TRBJ1-5
clone size: NA
D gene: NA
V gene: TRBV27
CDR3 protein: CASSLYSRGYSNQPQHF
CDR3 DNA: TGTGCCAGCAGTTTATATAGCAGGGGCTATAGCAATCAGCCCCAGCATTTT

J gene: TRBJ1-3
clone size: few
D gene: NA
V gene: TRBV3-1/TRBV3-2
CDR3 protein: CASSPSGDANTIYF
CDR3 DNA: TGTGCCAGCAGCCCCAGTGGGGACGCTAACACCATATATTTT